One and the same sample provided the 25 T cell receptor beta chains below, sequenced in a study of cytomegalovirus exposure and HLA in healthy donors. The study ran its PCR with 60 Vbeta and 13 Jbeta primers. Sequenced by immunoSEQ multiplex PCR; TCRdb stores in-frame clones only, minus some. The profile shows some 180,000 clones, approximately 79% of them singletons. Sequenced: PBMCs. These receptors came from a male donor in good health and CMV-seronegative.

The rearrangement uses TRBV5-4 and TRBJ1-2, with D possibly matching TRBD1 (5 bases). CDR1 is SGHNT and CDR2 is YYREEE in the germline V gene (reference sequence). CDR3 length equals 16 residues. V was pared by 6 bases and J by 7 bases, with 25 bases between. Written as DNA, the CDR3 is TGTGCCAGCACCCCGGGCGGGACTCAGAGAGCCGCTGGCTACACCTTC. Translation: CASTPGGTQRAAGYTF.

The V call is TRBV9, the J call TRBJ1-5, with a tentative D call TRBD1 (6 bases). CDR1 SGDLS and CDR2 YYNGEE come from the germline V gene. The CDR3 has 15 residues. V gave up 0 bases and J gave up 6 bases, with 13 bases separating them. CDR3: CASSVGGGPGQPQHF. The CDR3 DNA reads as TGTGCCAGCAGCGTAGGCGGGGGCCCCGGTCAGCCCCAGCATTTT.

This chain joins TRBV5-4 and TRBJ2-1, with D tentatively TRBD2 (5 bases). CDR3 length: 13 residues. V was trimmed by 4 bases and J by 6 bases, leaving 11 bases between them. Germline CDR1 and CDR2: SGHNT and YYREEE (reference sequence). CDR3: CASSPWTANEQFF. CDR3 sequence (DNA): TGTGCCAGCAGCCCCTGGACTGCCAATGAGCAGTTCTTC. Full variable domain (outside the CDR3, taken from reference TRBV5-4 and TRBJ2-1): ETGVTQSPTHLIKTRGQQVTLRCSSQSGHNTVSWYQQALGQGPQFIFQYYREEENGRGNFPPRFSGLQFPNYSSELNVNALELDDSALYLCASSPWTANEQFFGPGTRLTVL.

V and J are TRBV6-6 and TRBJ1-2, with D maybe TRBD1 (6 bases). The V and J ends lost 5 bases and 4 bases respectively, with 8 bases between them. The CDR3 is 12 amino acids. The germline V gene has CDR1 MNHNY and CDR2 SVGAGI (reference sequence). In DNA form, the CDR3 reads TGTGCCAGCAGTCCGGACAGCTATGGCTACACCTTC. Its translation: CASSPDSYGYTF.

This chain uses TRBV5-4 with TRBJ1-6, with a possible D match to TRBD1 (6 bases). This CDR3 is built from 14 residues. The V gene's germline CDR1 is SGHNT and CDR2 YYREEE (reference sequence). Trimming left V 4 bases short and J 9 bases short, with 14 bases between. CDR3 nucleotides: TGTGCCAGCAGCCAGGACAGTCAAAGTTCACCCCTCCACTTT. Protein sequence: CASSQDSQSSPLHF.

This clone was recorded a few times. The chain employs TRBV10-2 and TRBJ2-2; D is perhaps TRBD1 (6 bases). V was pared by 7 bases and J by 4 bases, with 13 bases between. This CDR3 has 14 residues. Germline V gene lookup returns CDR1 WSHSY and CDR2 SAAADI. The CDR3 is CASKEQGITGELFF. The CDR3 nucleotides read TGCGCCAGCAAAGAGCAGGGGATCACCGGGGAGCTGTTTTTT.

The rearrangement joins TRBV19 to TRBJ1-3, with a weak D call TRBD1 (6 bases). The CDR3 runs to 15 residues. V was clipped by 5 bases and J by 2 bases, with 13 bases between them. From germline, CDR1 is LNHDA and CDR2 SQIVND (reference sequence). In DNA form, the CDR3 reads TGTGCCAGTAGTTTCAGAGGGGGAGCTGGAAACACCATATATTTT. Amino acid sequence: CASSFRGGAGNTIYF.

This clone has a handful of counts. This chain joins TRBV7-9 and TRBJ1-4; D unclear. CDR1 and CDR2 from the germline V gene are SEHNR and FQNEAQ (reference sequence). This CDR3 spans 14 amino acids. Trimming cost V 6 bases and J 4 bases, with 12 bases left between them. This CDR3 is CASSSQNSNEKLFF. CDR3 DNA sequence: TGTGCCAGCAGTTCACAGAATAGTAATGAAAAACTGTTTTTT.

The chain joins TRBV2 to TRBJ1-5; no clear D. CDR1 SNHLY and CDR2 FYNNEI come from the germline V gene. This CDR3 has 15 amino acids. V lost 6 bases, J lost 6 bases, and 18 bases lay in between. The CDR3 loop is CASSRGYSRIQPQHF. The CDR3 nucleotides read TGTGCCAGCAGCCGGGGTTATAGTAGGATTCAGCCCCAGCATTTT.

This rearrangement joins TRBV19 to TRBJ1-2, with 8 bases identical to TRBD1. This CDR3 has 21 amino acids. Germline lookup yields CDR1 LNHDA and CDR2 SQIVND (reference sequence). Trimming at V came to 6 bases and at J to 3 bases, leaving 27 bases not matched to a gene. The CDR3 is CASSTTPLTGVLSHIDYGYTF. CDR3 sequence (DNA): TGTGCCAGTAGCACCACCCCCCTGACAGGGGTATTGTCTCATATCGACTATGGCTACACCTTC. The full variable domain, in which reference TRBV19 and TRBJ1-2 provide the parts outside the CDR3, is DGGITQSPKYLFRKEGQNVTLSCEQNLNHDAMYWYRQDPGQGLRLIYYSQIVNDFQKGDIAEGYSVSREKKESFPLTVTSAQKNPTAFYLCASSTTPLTGVLSHIDYGYTFGSGTRLTVV.

The chain combines TRBV28 with TRBJ2-2; 7 bases fit TRBD1. Germline-derived CDR1 and CDR2 are MDHEN and SYDVKM. J lost 5 bases, V lost 10 bases, and 10 bases had no gene match. The CDR3 has 14 amino acids. CDR3 nucleotides: TGTGCCACCACGACAGGGTTTCGGACCGGGGAGCTGTTTTTT. It yields the protein CATTTGFRTGELFF.

V gene TRBV15 combines with J gene TRBJ2-7; 11 nucleotides agree with TRBD1. V dropped 1 base and J dropped 4; count of bases not matched to a gene: 9. The CDR3 contains 17 residues. CDR1 is LNHNV, CDR2 YYDKDF, per germline (reference sequence). CDR3 in DNA: TGTGCCACCAGCAGAGGGACAGGGGGCCTTAGTATGTACGAGCAGTACTTC. It translates to CATSRGTGGLSMYEQYF. Supplemented by reference TRBV15 and TRBJ2-7, the full variable domain reads DAMVIQNPRYQVTQFGKPVTLSCSQTLNHNVMYWYQQKSSQAPKLLFHYYDKDFNNEADTPDNFQSRRPNTSFCFLDIRSPGLGDTAMYLCATSRGTGGLSMYEQYFGPGTRLTVT.

The chain links TRBV7-9 to TRBJ1-1; D unclear. V was shortened by 5 bases and J by 2 bases, with 12 bases between the two germline ends. This CDR3 comprises 14 residues. The germline V gene has CDR1 SEHNR and CDR2 FQNEAQ (reference sequence). In DNA, the CDR3 is TGTGCCAGCAGCCCTCAAGGAGACAACACTGAAGCTTTCTTT. Translating it yields CASSPQGDNTEAFF.

CDR3 in amino acids: CASRPDRAENEKLFF. CDR3 nucleotide sequence: TGTGCCAGCAGACCCGACAGGGCGGAGAATGAAAAACTGTTTTTT. The gene calls are TRBV6-5 and TRBJ1-4; 7 bases fit TRBD1. The CDR3 spans 15 residues. The germline V gene encodes CDR1 MNHEY and CDR2 SVGAGI. The V segment lost 6 bases and the J segment 5 bases; nucleotides outside the gene matches: 9.

V usage is TRBV6-5 and J usage is TRBJ2-7; 14 nucleotides match TRBD2. Germline CDR1 and CDR2: MNHEY and SVGAGI. V lost 2 bases and J lost 5; bases outside the gene matches: 5. The CDR3 runs to 16 residues. The CDR3 DNA follows: TGTGCCAGCAGTTACCCGGGACTAGCGGGGGTAAACGAGCAGTACTTC. It specifies CASSYPGLAGVNEQYF.

A few counts support this clone. V and J are TRBV5-1 and TRBJ2-7; 9 bases are a match to TRBD1. V lost 3 bases, J lost 5 bases, and 3 bases stayed unmatched. Germline V gene sequence: CDR1 SGHRS, CDR2 YFSETQ. This CDR3 has 13 residues. The CDR3 here is CASSSTGGHEQYF. CDR3 in DNA: TGCGCCAGCAGCTCCACAGGGGGCCACGAGCAGTACTTC.

In this sample, this clone turned up once. The V gene is TRBV29-1, the J gene TRBJ2-1; a weak D match, TRBD1 (7 bases). The CDR3 sequence is 15 residues long. V lost 2 bases, J lost 5 bases, and 16 bases lay in between. Looked up from germline, CDR1 is SQVTM and CDR2 is ANQGSEA. Here the CDR3 DNA reads TGCAGCGTTGAAAGGGGGCGGGACCGAGACAATGAGCAGTTCTTC. This codes for CSVERGRDRDNEQFF.

V is TRBV5-4 and J is TRBJ2-6; no firm D call. The CDR3 contains 14 residues. Trimming shortened V by 5 bases and J by 0 bases, and 6 bases separated the two germline ends. In germline, CDR1 is SGHNT, CDR2 YYREEE (reference sequence). The CDR3 region is CASSLFSGANVLTF. DNA for the CDR3: TGTGCCAGCAGTCTTTTCTCTGGGGCCAACGTCCTGACTTTC.

This chain joins TRBV6-5 and TRBJ1-3; D is uncertain. Germline V gene sequence: CDR1 MNHEY, CDR2 SVGAGI. V was shortened by 5 bases and J by 0 bases, with 11 bases between the two germline ends. The CDR3 runs 15 residues. CDR3 amino acids: CASSRTLSSGNTIYF. The CDR3 coding sequence is TGTGCCAGCAGTCGGACTCTCAGCTCTGGAAACACCATATATTTT.

The chain has TRBV10-3 and TRBJ2-3; no definite D call. The V end was cut by 6 bases, the J end by 0 bases, with 10 bases between. The CDR3 has 14 amino acids. The germline CDR1 and CDR2 sequences are ENHRY and SYGVKD. The CDR3 nucleotides are TGTGCCATCAGCCCCCCCGCGAGCACAGATACGCAGTATTTT. Protein: CAISPPASTDTQYF.

Remarks on this clone: Germline and junction disagree at one end, which may indicate a read error. The chain recombines TRBV11-2 with TRBJ1-1; tentatively, D is TRBD1 (5 bases). This CDR3 has 15 residues. CDR1 is SGHAT, CDR2 FQNNGV, per germline. CDR3 coding DNA: TGTGCCAGCAGCTTAGATCACACAGGTTACGCGACGCGGATCTTT. Protein sequence: CASSLDHTGYATRIF. The entire variable domain, with the rest obtained from reference TRBV11-2 and TRBJ1-1, is as follows: EAGVAQSPRYKIIEKRQSVAFWCNPISGHATLYWYQQILGQGPKLLIQFQNNGVVDDSQLPKDRFSAERLKGVDSTLKIQPAKLEDSAVYLCASSLDHTGYATRIFGQGTRLTVV.

The chain links TRBV11-1 to TRBJ2-4; D remains unclear. Germline-derived CDR1 and CDR2 are SGHAT and FQDESV (reference sequence). V lost 0 bases to trimming and J lost 6 bases, with 6 bases between them. This CDR3 is built from 13 residues. CDR3 in amino acids: CASSLAALNIQYF. The CDR3 coding sequence is TGTGCCAGCAGCTTAGCCGCGTTAAACATTCAGTACTTC.

This chain joins TRBV9 and TRBJ2-1; D gene uncertain. The CDR3 spans 14 residues. V was shortened by 3 bases and J by 9 bases, with 16 bases between the two germline ends. Germline CDR1 reads SGDLS; CDR2 reads YYNGEE. The CDR3 region is CASSAQVLPGEQFF. CDR3 nucleotides: TGTGCCAGCAGCGCTCAAGTCCTCCCGGGTGAGCAGTTCTTC. The whole variable domain, remainder taken from reference TRBV9 and TRBJ2-1, is DSGVTQTPKHLITATGQRVTLRCSPRSGDLSVYWYQQSLDQGLQFLIQYYNGEERAKGNILERFSAQQFPDLHSELNLSSLELGDSALYFCASSAQVLPGEQFFGPGTRLTVL.

The chain employs TRBV18 and TRBJ1-4; perhaps TRBD1 as D (6 bases). V lost 7 bases and J 11 bases, leaving 20 bases between the germline ends. Germline V gives CDR1 KGHSH, CDR2 LQKENI. This CDR3 comprises 14 residues. CDR3 residues: CASCLSRDIDKLFF. The CDR3 DNA is TGTGCCAGCTGCCTAAGCCGGGACATAGATAAACTGTTTTTT.

The chain has TRBV6-1 and TRBJ2-5, with TRBD1 matching 12 bases. The end of the DNA fits TRBJ2-7 better, so the J call may be wrong. CDR3 length equals 15 residues. Germline CDR1 reads MNHNS; CDR2 reads SASEGT. The CDR3 sequence: CATLPRGTGGREQYF. The CDR3 coding sequence is TGTGCCACCCTACCGCGCGGGACAGGGGGCCGCGAGCAGTACTTC.